The 22 T cell receptor beta chains presented below share a single source sample, sequenced in a study of cytomegalovirus exposure and HLA in healthy donors. It was with 60 Vbeta and 13 Jbeta primers that the PCR ran. Method: immunoSEQ multiplex PCR; TCRdb's copy keeps in-frame clones and lacks some. This sample yields about 110,000 clones, of which less than 80% are seen a single time; about 8% belongs to the top ten. The sample taken for sequencing was PBMCs. The receptors derive from a man aged 25-45 years in good health and CMV-seronegative.

The V gene is TRBV7-9, the J gene TRBJ2-3, with D possibly being TRBD2 (7 bases). This CDR3 spans 17 amino acids. Trimming removed 5 bases from V and 2 bases from J, with 20 bases in between. Germline CDR1 is SEHNR and CDR2 is FQNEAQ (reference sequence). This chain's CDR3 is CASSPALGGGHTDTQYF. As DNA, the CDR3 is TGTGCCAGCAGCCCGGCGTTAGGCGGGGGCCACACAGATACGCAGTATTTT. Complete variable domain (other parts from reference TRBV7-9 and TRBJ2-3): DTGVSQNPRHKITKRGQNVTFRCDPISEHNRLYWYRQTLGQGPEFLTYFQNEAQLEKSRLLSDRFSAERPKGSFSTLEIQRTEQGDSAMYLCASSPALGGGHTDTQYFGPGTRLTVL.

The CDR3 DNA reads as TGTGCCTGGAGTGTCGGACAGGGTCTCACTGAAGCTTTCTTT. This sequence encodes CAWSVGQGLTEAFF. The chain employs TRBV30 and TRBJ1-1; 8 bases agree with TRBD1. CDR3 length: 14 amino acids. Germline lookup yields CDR1 GTSNPN and CDR2 SVGIG (reference sequence). Trimming took 0 bases from V and 4 from J; bases not matched to a gene: 4.

The chain couples TRBV21-1 to TRBJ2-1; TRBD2 is the table's D call and was not checked against the DNA. TRBV21-1 is termed a pseudogene. The CDR3 has 16 residues. The CDR3 reads CASSLGAGGSYNEQFF. CDR3 nucleotides: TGTGCCAGCAGCTTGGGGGCGGGAGGGTCCTACAATGAGCAGTTCTTC.

V gene TRBV15 combines with J gene TRBJ2-1; TRBD2 agrees at 12 bases. Germline V gene lookup returns CDR1 LNHNV and CDR2 YYDKDF (reference sequence). The V segment lost 3 bases and the J segment 6 bases; nucleotides outside the gene matches: 3. The CDR3 sequence is 15 residues long. This chain's CDR3 is CATSRTSGRRNEQFF. CDR3 DNA sequence: TGTGCCACCAGCAGGACTAGCGGGAGACGCAATGAGCAGTTCTTC.

This rearrangement joins TRBV6-6 to TRBJ2-5; unclear D gene. The V end was cut by 3 bases, the J end by 1 base, with 6 bases between. Germline V gives CDR1 MNHNY, CDR2 SVGAGI (reference sequence). This CDR3 contains 13 residues. The DNA of the CDR3 is TGTGCCAGCAGTTATGCTAGCCAAGAGACCCAGTACTTC. It is translated as CASSYASQETQYF.

The genes are TRBV9 and TRBJ2-1; 10 positions agree with TRBD2. CDR3 size: 16 residues. Trimming at V came to 3 bases and at J to 7 bases, leaving 10 bases not matched to a gene. Germline lookup yields CDR1 SGDLS and CDR2 YYNGEE. The CDR3 here is CASSASGGASANEQFF. The CDR3 region has the DNA TGTGCCAGCAGCGCCAGCGGGGGGGCATCCGCAAATGAGCAGTTCTTC. Full variable domain (remainder filled in from reference TRBV9 and TRBJ2-1): DSGVTQTPKHLITATGQRVTLRCSPRSGDLSVYWYQQSLDQGLQFLIQYYNGEERAKGNILERFSAQQFPDLHSELNLSSLELGDSALYFCASSASGGASANEQFFGPGTRLTVL.

This rearrangement joins TRBV6-1 to TRBJ2-2; a possible D gene is TRBD2 (5 bases). V lost 4 bases to trimming and J lost 7 bases, with 19 bases between them. Germline CDR1 MNHNS, CDR2 SASEGT. This CDR3 contains 16 residues. CDR3 sequence (DNA): TGTGCCAGCAGTGGCTCCCCGATACGGGGATACGGGGAGCTGTTTTTT. The encoded protein is CASSGSPIRGYGELFF.

The rearrangement joins TRBV4-1 to TRBJ2-7; the D gene is possibly TRBD1 (6 bases). Between the trimmed V and J ends, which lost 3 bases and 2 bases, there was a span of 14 bases. The germline V gene encodes CDR1 MGHRA and CDR2 YSYEKL. The CDR3 runs 15 residues. The CDR3, as DNA: TGCGCCAGCAGCCACTTTTTAGGGGGACCCTACGAGCAGTACTTC. Translating it yields CASSHFLGGPYEQYF.

This clone is deemed medium-sized (0.01 to 0.1%). The chain couples TRBV15 to TRBJ1-1, with D possibly matching TRBD1 (6 bases). The CDR3 loop spans 16 amino acids. Per the germline V gene, CDR1 is LNHNV and CDR2 is YYDKDF (reference sequence). Between the trimmed V and J ends, which lost 1 base and 0 bases, there was a span of 12 bases. CDR3 region: CATSRGKTGMNTEAFF. The CDR3 DNA follows: TGTGCCACCAGCAGAGGAAAGACAGGAATGAACACTGAAGCTTTCTTT.

This clone was picked up one time. The chain joins TRBV6-6 to TRBJ2-3; 7 nucleotides agree with TRBD2. The V gene end was trimmed by 0 bases and the J gene end by 5 bases; junction bases not matched to a gene: 8. The length of the CDR3 is 16 residues. From germline, CDR1 is MNHNY and CDR2 SVGAGI (reference sequence). The CDR3 is CASSYSDWGGRDTQYF. The CDR3 nucleotides are TGTGCCAGCAGTTACTCGGATTGGGGGGGGAGAGATACGCAGTATTTT.

CDR3 loop: CASSESGGAGGPAFF. The CDR3 nucleotides are TGTGCCAGCAGTGAATCAGGTGGGGCAGGGGGACCAGCTTTCTTT. V and J are TRBV2 and TRBJ1-1; TRBD1 agrees at 7 bases. CDR3 size: 15 residues. Trimming at V came to 2 bases and at J to 10 bases, leaving 13 bases not matched to a gene. Per germline, CDR1 SNHLY and CDR2 FYNNEI.

The rearrangement links TRBV30 to TRBJ2-7; D is unresolved. The CDR3 runs to 13 residues. Per the germline V gene, CDR1 is GTSNPN and CDR2 is SVGIG (reference sequence). V lost 0 bases, J lost 4 bases, and 10 bases lay in between. The CDR3 region is CAWSVARFYEQYF. Written as DNA, the CDR3 is TGTGCCTGGAGTGTCGCCAGATTTTACGAGCAGTACTTC. Looking up the rest from reference TRBV30 and TRBJ2-7 gives the full variable domain: SQTIHQWPATLVQPVGSPLSLECTVEGTSNPNLYWYRQAAGRGLQLLFYSVGIGQISSEVPQNLSASRPQDRQFILSSKKLLLSDSGFYLCAWSVARFYEQYFGPGTRLTVT.

The chain employs TRBV18 and TRBJ2-2; 8 bases fit TRBD2. V shed 4 bases, J shed 5 bases, and the junction held 12 bases outside the gene matches. CDR3 length: 17 amino acids. Germline V gene sequence: CDR1 KGHSH, CDR2 LQKENI. DNA for the CDR3: TGTGCCAGCTCACGATCCGGGACTAGTGATGGTACCGGGGAGCTGTTTTTT. Its translation is CASSRSGTSDGTGELFF.

The chain joins TRBV27 to TRBJ2-5; TRBD1 matches at 7 bases. Germline V CDR1 and CDR2: MNHEY, SMNVEV (reference sequence). CDR3 length: 14 amino acids. The trim removed 5 bases at V and 4 bases at J, leaving 7 bases unmatched. The CDR3 is CASSPGTDLETQYF. The CDR3 region has the DNA TGTGCCAGCAGTCCGGGGACAGATCTAGAGACCCAGTACTTC.

The V and J genes are TRBV30 and TRBJ1-4; D is possibly TRBD1 (6 bases). The germline CDR1 and CDR2 sequences are GTSNPN and SVGIG (reference sequence). The CDR3 has 13 amino acids. V lost 3 bases and J lost 5, with 10 bases in between. The CDR3 reads CAWSQGRNEKLFF. Here the CDR3 DNA reads TGTGCCTGGAGCCAGGGGCGGAATGAAAAACTGTTTTTT.

The V gene is TRBV7-9, the J gene TRBJ2-2; 9 nucleotides match TRBD2. V lost 6 bases, J lost 0 bases, and 14 bases stayed unmatched. Germline CDR1 is SEHNR and CDR2 is FQNEAQ (reference sequence). The length of the CDR3 is 19 residues. CDR3 sequence: CASRAPRLADFTNTGELFF. CDR3 sequence (DNA): TGTGCCAGCAGAGCCCCGAGACTAGCGGATTTTACGAACACCGGGGAGCTGTTTTTT.

This clone was counted once. The chain is built from TRBV10-2 and TRBJ1-2; D perhaps matches TRBD1 (5 bases). The germline V and J ends were trimmed by 2 bases and 4 bases, with 8 bases remaining between them. The CDR3 is 13 amino acids. Germline V gene sequence: CDR1 WSHSY, CDR2 SAAADI. The CDR3 region is CASSETDSYGYTF. The CDR3 nucleotides read TGCGCCAGCAGTGAGACAGACAGCTATGGCTACACCTTC.

V gene TRBV27 combines with J gene TRBJ2-7; possibly TRBD1 for D (5 bases). This CDR3 comprises 14 residues. V shed 2 bases and J shed 3 bases, with 11 bases lying between them. The germline V gene encodes CDR1 MNHEY and CDR2 SMNVEV (reference sequence). CDR3 protein: CASSLQGAYYEQYF. The CDR3 DNA follows: TGTGCCAGCAGTTTACAAGGGGCATACTACGAGCAGTACTTC.

This clone was seen only a few times. This chain links TRBV5-4 with TRBJ2-1, with 8 bases fitting TRBD1. V gave up 1 base and J gave up 3 bases; unmatched junction bases: 3. CDR1 is SGHNT and CDR2 is YYREEE in the germline V gene (reference sequence). The CDR3 has 15 residues. The CDR3 nucleotides read TGTGCCAGCAGCTTGACAGGGGGATTCTACAATGAGCAGTTCTTC. Its protein is CASSLTGGFYNEQFF.

This clone was detected only once. The chain recombines TRBV5-4 with TRBJ1-1; D perhaps matches TRBD1 (6 bases). V was pared by 2 bases and J by 3 bases, with 11 bases between. Germline V CDR1 and CDR2: SGHNT, YYREEE (reference sequence). The CDR3 runs 14 residues. CDR3 in DNA: TGTGCCAGCAGCTTTAAGTCAGGGGACACTGAAGCTTTCTTT. It yields the protein CASSFKSGDTEAFF.

This clone was detected a few times. The chain uses TRBV5-4 and TRBJ2-1; 12 bases are shared with TRBD2. The CDR3 runs 17 residues. The germline V gene encodes CDR1 SGHNT and CDR2 YYREEE (reference sequence). Trimming at V came to 3 bases and at J to 7 bases, leaving 11 bases not matched to a gene. CDR3: CASSYNLAGGPGNEQFF. The CDR3 bases are TGTGCCAGCAGCTACAATCTAGCGGGAGGGCCAGGTAATGAGCAGTTCTTC.

V gene TRBV19 combines with J gene TRBJ2-7, with 14 bases identical to TRBD2. V trimming: 5 bases; J trimming: 12 bases; junction bases outside the gene matches: 6. Germline V gene data show CDR1 as LNHDA and CDR2 as SQIVND (reference sequence). The CDR3 is made up of 13 amino acids. The CDR3 here is CASSAGTSGSRYF. In DNA form, the CDR3 reads TGTGCCAGTAGTGCCGGGACTAGCGGGAGTAGGTACTTC.